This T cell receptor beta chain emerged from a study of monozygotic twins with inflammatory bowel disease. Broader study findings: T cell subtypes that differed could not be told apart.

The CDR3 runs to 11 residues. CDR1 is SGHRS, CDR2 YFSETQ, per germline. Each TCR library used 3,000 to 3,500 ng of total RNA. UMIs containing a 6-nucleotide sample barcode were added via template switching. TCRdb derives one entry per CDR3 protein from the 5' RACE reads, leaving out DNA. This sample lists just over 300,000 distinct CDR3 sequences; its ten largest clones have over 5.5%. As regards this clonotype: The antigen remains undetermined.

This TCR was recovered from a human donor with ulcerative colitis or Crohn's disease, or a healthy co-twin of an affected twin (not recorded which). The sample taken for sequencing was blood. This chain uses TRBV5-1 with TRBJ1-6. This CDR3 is CASTRREPVHF.